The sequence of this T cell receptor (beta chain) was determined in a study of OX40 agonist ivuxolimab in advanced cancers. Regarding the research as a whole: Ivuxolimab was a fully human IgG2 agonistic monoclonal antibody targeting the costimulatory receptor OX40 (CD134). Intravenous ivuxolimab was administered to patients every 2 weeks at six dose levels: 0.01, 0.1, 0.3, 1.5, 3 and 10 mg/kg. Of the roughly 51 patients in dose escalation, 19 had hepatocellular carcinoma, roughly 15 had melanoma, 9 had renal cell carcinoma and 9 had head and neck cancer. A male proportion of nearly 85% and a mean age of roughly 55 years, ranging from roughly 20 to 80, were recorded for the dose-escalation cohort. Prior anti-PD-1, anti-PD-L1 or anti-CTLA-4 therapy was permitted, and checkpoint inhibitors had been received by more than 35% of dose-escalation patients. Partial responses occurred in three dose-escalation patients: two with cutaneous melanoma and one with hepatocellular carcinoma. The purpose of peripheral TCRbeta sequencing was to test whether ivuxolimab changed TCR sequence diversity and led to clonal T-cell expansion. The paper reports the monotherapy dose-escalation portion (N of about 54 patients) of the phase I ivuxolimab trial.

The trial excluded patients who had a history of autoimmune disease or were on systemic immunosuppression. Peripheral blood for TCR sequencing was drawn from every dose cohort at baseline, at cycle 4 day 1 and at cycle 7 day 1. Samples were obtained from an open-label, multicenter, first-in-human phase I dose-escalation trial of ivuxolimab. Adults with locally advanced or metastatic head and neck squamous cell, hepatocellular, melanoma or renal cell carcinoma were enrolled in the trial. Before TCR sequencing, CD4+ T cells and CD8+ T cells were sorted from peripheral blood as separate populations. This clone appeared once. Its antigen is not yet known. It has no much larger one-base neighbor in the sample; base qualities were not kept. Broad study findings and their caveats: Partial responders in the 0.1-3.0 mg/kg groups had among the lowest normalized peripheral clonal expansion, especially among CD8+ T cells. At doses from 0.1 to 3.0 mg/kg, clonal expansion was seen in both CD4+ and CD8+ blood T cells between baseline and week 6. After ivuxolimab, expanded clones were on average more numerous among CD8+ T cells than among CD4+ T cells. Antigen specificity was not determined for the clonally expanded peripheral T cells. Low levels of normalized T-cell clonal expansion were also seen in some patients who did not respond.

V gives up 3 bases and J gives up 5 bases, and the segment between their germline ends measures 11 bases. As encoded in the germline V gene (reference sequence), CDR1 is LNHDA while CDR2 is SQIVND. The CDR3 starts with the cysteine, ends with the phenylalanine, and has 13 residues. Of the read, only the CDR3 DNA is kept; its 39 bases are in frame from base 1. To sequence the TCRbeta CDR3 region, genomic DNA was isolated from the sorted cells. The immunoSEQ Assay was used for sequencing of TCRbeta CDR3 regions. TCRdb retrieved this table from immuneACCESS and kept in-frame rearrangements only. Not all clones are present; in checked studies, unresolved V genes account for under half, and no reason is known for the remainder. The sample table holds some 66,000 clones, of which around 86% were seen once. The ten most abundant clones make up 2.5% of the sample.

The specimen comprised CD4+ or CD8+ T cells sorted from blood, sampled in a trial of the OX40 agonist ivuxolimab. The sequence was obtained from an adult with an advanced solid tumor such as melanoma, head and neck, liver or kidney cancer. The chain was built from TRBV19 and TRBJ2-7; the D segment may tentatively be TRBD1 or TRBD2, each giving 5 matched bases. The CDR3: CASSISRENEQYF. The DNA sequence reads TGTGCCAGTAGTATTAGCAGGGAGAACGAGCAGTACTTC.